This T cell receptor beta chain was captured in a study of T cell changes during pregnancy in multiple sclerosis. The V gene lost 3 bases and the J gene lost 4 bases, with 13 bases spanning the gap. This CDR3 is 15 amino acids long. In germline, CDR1 is SGHAT, CDR2 FQNNGV. Clones were read by immunoSEQ multiplex PCR, and TCRdb kept only the in-frame ones, dropping some. The profile shows roughly 40,000 clones, 88% of them singletons. This chain links TRBV11-2 with TRBJ2-1; weak D call: TRBD2 (7 bases). The TCR originated in a female donor with multiple sclerosis, enrolled in a pregnancy study. Sample: CD4+ T cells from peripheral blood mononuclear cells, taken before pregnancy. The CDR3 is CASSFEGGGYNEQFF. The CDR3 bases are TGTGCCAGCAGCTTCGAGGGAGGGGGTTACAATGAGCAGTTCTTC. Full variable domain (missing parts from reference TRBV11-2 and TRBJ2-1): EAGVAQSPRYKIIEKRQSVAFWCNPISGHATLYWYQQILGQGPKLLIQFQNNGVVDDSQLPKDRFSAERLKGVDSTLKIQPAKLEDSAVYLCASSFEGGGYNEQFFGPGTRLTVL.